A single sample is the source of the 26 T cell receptor beta chains below, sequenced in a study of technical replicates of blood from several donors. Here immunoSEQ multiplex PCR was the method, and the copy in TCRdb shows in-frame clones only, minus some. Here the sample spans tens of thousands of clones, 96% being singletons. Sequenced material: T cells isolated from PBMCs. The source of these receptors is a human donor in good health.

The chain is built from TRBV7-8 and TRBJ1-5; no reliable D call. Germline V gives CDR1 SGHVS, CDR2 FQNEAQ. The CDR3 sequence is 14 residues long. The germline V and J ends were trimmed by 1 base and 5 bases, with 9 bases remaining between them. This CDR3 reads CASSLVALDQPQHF. The DNA of the CDR3 is TGTGCCAGCAGCTTAGTTGCACTTGATCAGCCCCAGCATTTT.

This rearrangement joins TRBV10-2 to TRBJ2-7; 16 bases map to TRBD2. After removal of 6 bases from V and 5 bases from J, the junction contained 7 bases not matched to a gene. The CDR3 loop spans 16 amino acids. Germline CDR1 is WSHSY and CDR2 is SAAADI. CDR3 coding DNA: TGCGCCAGCAGGGGGACTAGCGGGAGGGCACTACACGAGCAGTACTTC. Translation: CASRGTSGRALHEQYF.

This chain joins TRBV5-8 and TRBJ1-5; 7 bases align to TRBD1. The CDR3 consists of 15 residues. V lost 0 bases and J lost 7; bases outside the gene matches: 7. CDR1 and CDR2 from the germline V gene are SGHTS and YDEGEE. In nucleotides, the CDR3 is TGTGCCAGCAGCTTGGGGACAGGCATATTGCAGCCCCAGCATTTT. Amino acid sequence: CASSLGTGILQPQHF.

On this clone itself: Germline and junction disagree at one end, which may indicate a read error. The chain has TRBV2 and TRBJ1-6; 7 nucleotides match TRBD1. The CDR3 loop spans 12 amino acids. Germline CDR1 and CDR2: SNHLY and FYNNEI. The CDR3 region is CASQRGDSPMGF. The DNA of the CDR3 is TGTGCCAGTCAACGCGGGGACAGTCCGATGGGCTTT. Drawing the rest from reference TRBV2 and TRBJ1-6, the complete variable domain is EPEVTQTPSHQVTQMGQEVILRCVPISNHLYFYWYRQILGQKVEFLVSFYNNEISEKSEIFDDQFSVERPDGSNFTLKIRSTKLEDSAMYFCASQRGDSPMGFGNGTRLTVT.

The chain combines TRBV6-4 with TRBJ2-3; D is ambiguous. The germline V gene has CDR1 MRHNA and CDR2 SNTAGT. V was cut by 2 bases and J by 5 bases, with 8 bases left in between. The CDR3 runs to 13 residues. This chain's CDR3 is CASSDEPRDTQYF. The CDR3 DNA reads TGTGCCAGCAGTGACGAGCCTCGAGATACGCAGTATTTT.

J is TRBJ1-5 and V is TRBV19; 7 bases line up with TRBD1. Trimming took 5 bases from V and 7 from J; bases not matched to a gene: 11. The CDR3 spans 15 residues. Looked up from germline, CDR1 is LNHDA and CDR2 is SQIVND (reference sequence). The CDR3 loop is CASSPEGAGGQPQHF. The CDR3, as DNA: TGTGCCAGTAGTCCGGAGGGGGCCGGCGGACAGCCCCAGCATTTT. The full variable domain, its missing parts supplied by reference TRBV19 and TRBJ1-5, is DGGITQSPKYLFRKEGQNVTLSCEQNLNHDAMYWYRQDPGQGLRLIYYSQIVNDFQKGDIAEGYSVSREKKESFPLTVTSAQKNPTAFYLCASSPEGAGGQPQHFGDGTRLSIL.

The chain joins TRBV6-1 to TRBJ2-5; 7 bases align to TRBD2. CDR1 and CDR2 (germline): MNHNS, SASEGT. V was pared by 2 bases and J by 5 bases, with 11 bases of the junction left unmatched. The CDR3 is 16 residues long. CDR3 in DNA: TGTGCCAGCAGTGAATACGAGGGAGGGCCGGGGGAGACCCAGTACTTC. This encodes CASSEYEGGPGETQYF.

This chain joins TRBV5-4 and TRBJ2-5, with 8 bases identical to TRBD2. J lost 4 bases, V lost 5 bases, and 7 bases had no gene match. Germline V gene sequence: CDR1 SGHNT, CDR2 YYREEE (reference sequence). The CDR3 has 14 residues. The CDR3 loop reads CASSRAGGGETQYF. The CDR3 DNA follows: TGTGCCAGCAGTCGTGCGGGGGGAGGAGAGACCCAGTACTTC.

In this sample, this clone turned up once. The DNA for the CDR3 is TGTGCCAGCGAATCCAACTACAGGGGGTTTCGCCAAGAGACCCAGTACTTC. As protein: CASESNYRGFRQETQYF. This sequence joins TRBV28 and TRBJ2-5; 8 bases match TRBD1. Trimming removed 8 bases from V and 1 base from J; junction bases left unmatched: 15. The CDR3 runs 17 residues. Germline lookup yields CDR1 MDHEN and CDR2 SYDVKM. Based on the CDR3 plus reference TRBV28 and TRBJ2-5, the full variable domain is DVKVTQSSRYLVKRTGEKVFLECVQDMDHENMFWYRQDPGLGLRLIYFSYDVKMKEKGDIPEGYSVSREKKERFSLILESASTNQTSMYLCASESNYRGFRQETQYFGPGTRLLVL.

The chain couples TRBV6-1 to TRBJ1-1; TRBD1 matches 7 bases. Germline CDR1 and CDR2: MNHNS and SASEGT. V was pared by 8 bases and J by 5 bases, with 11 bases of the junction left unmatched. The CDR3 is 14 amino acids. The CDR3 region has the DNA TGTGCCAGCCAAGTCCAGGGGGGCGGGACTGAAGCTTTCTTT. Translation: CASQVQGGGTEAFF.

The chain joins TRBV10-2 to TRBJ1-1; 7 bases agree with TRBD1. CDR1 WSHSY and CDR2 SAAADI come from the germline V gene. V lost 6 bases and J lost 7; bases outside the gene matches: 5. The CDR3 covers 12 residues. CDR3 protein: CASSLTGYEAFF. Written as DNA, the CDR3 is TGCGCCAGCAGCCTGACAGGGTATGAAGCTTTCTTT.

The genes are TRBV5-8 and TRBJ1-5; maybe TRBD1 (5 bases). This CDR3 has 15 amino acids. The V end lost 0 bases, the J end lost 0 bases, and 7 bases lay between the germline ends. The V gene's germline CDR1 is SGHTS and CDR2 YDEGEE. CDR3 protein: CASSLVGGSNQPQHF. DNA for the CDR3: TGTGCCAGCAGCTTGGTGGGGGGTAGCAATCAGCCCCAGCATTTT.

The chain joins TRBV6-5 to TRBJ1-2; possibly TRBD1 for D (5 bases). CDR1 is MNHEY, CDR2 SVGAGI, per germline. Trimming removed 5 bases from V and 4 bases from J, with 11 bases in between. The length of the CDR3 is 13 residues. The CDR3 region has the DNA TGTGCCAGCAGTAAAAGGGGCGGCTATGGCTACACCTTC. Amino acid sequence: CASSKRGGYGYTF.

CDR3 in amino acids: CASSWVADSPLAKNIQYF. The CDR3, as DNA: TGCGCCAGCAGTTGGGTAGCGGACTCACCTCTAGCCAAAAACATTCAGTACTTC. V is TRBV5-1 and J is TRBJ2-4, with TRBD2 as a possible D gene (6 bases). The germline V gene encodes CDR1 SGHRS and CDR2 YFSETQ. V lost 5 bases to trimming and J lost 0 bases, with 21 bases between them. This CDR3 region has 18 residues.

The rearrangement links TRBV27 to TRBJ2-2; 9 bases map to TRBD1. Looked up from germline, CDR1 is MNHEY and CDR2 is SMNVEV (reference sequence). Trimming took 8 bases from V and 2 from J; bases not matched to a gene: 3. The CDR3 is made up of 14 amino acids. CDR3 DNA: TGTGCCAGCCGGGACAGGGCTAACACCGGGGAGCTGTTTTTT. This gives the protein CASRDRANTGELFF.

This clone was detected only once. CDR3 bases: TGTGCCAGCAGCTTATGGCACCGGGACATCAGGAACACTGAAGCTTTCTTT. Translation gives CASSLWHRDIRNTEAFF. The gene calls are TRBV7-4 and TRBJ1-1, with D tentatively TRBD1 (6 bases). Germline CDR1 and CDR2: SGHVT and SQSDAQ. The ends were cut back, 2 bases at V and 1 base at J, with 17 bases in the middle. This CDR3 is built from 17 residues.

The chain combines TRBV9 with TRBJ1-1; D ambiguous. CDR1 is SGDLS, CDR2 YYNGEE, per germline. V was trimmed by 6 bases and J by 0 bases, leaving 12 bases between them. The CDR3 consists of 14 residues. CDR3: CASTEGDMNTEAFF. Written as DNA, the CDR3 is TGTGCCAGCACCGAGGGAGACATGAACACTGAAGCTTTCTTT.

This clone has just one count. The rearrangement joins TRBV18 to TRBJ1-5; TRBD1 matches 8 bases. The V and J ends lost 3 bases and 0 bases, in that order; junction bases with no gene match: 4. CDR1 is KGHSH and CDR2 is LQKENI in the germline V gene. The CDR3 totals 16 residues. CDR3 sequence: CASSPGTGYSNQPQHF. Written as DNA, the CDR3 is TGTGCCAGCTCACCCGGGACAGGCTATAGCAATCAGCCCCAGCATTTT.

The V call is TRBV12-5, the J call TRBJ2-1; TRBD2 agrees at 10 bases. This CDR3 comprises 15 residues. CDR1 and CDR2 from the germline V gene are LGHNT and FRNRAP. J was trimmed by 9 bases and V by 5 bases; bases with no gene match: 10. Here the CDR3 reads CASGAVAGGDGEQFF. CDR3 DNA sequence: TGTGCTAGTGGTGCCGTAGCGGGAGGAGACGGTGAGCAGTTCTTC.

The CDR3, as DNA: TGTGCCAGCAGCTACAGGGGGGGGCGAGCTTTCTTT. Its translation is CASSYRGGRAFF. The chain couples TRBV7-3 to TRBJ1-1; the match to TRBD1 covers 8 bases. The ends lost 4 bases at V and 10 bases at J; junction bases unmatched: 5. The CDR3 extends over 12 amino acids. CDR1 and CDR2 from the germline V gene are SGHTA and FQGTGA.

The genes are TRBV19 and TRBJ2-7; D ambiguous. The germline CDR1 and CDR2 sequences are LNHDA and SQIVND (reference sequence). The CDR3 extends over 14 amino acids. V was shortened by 3 bases and J by 2 bases, with 11 bases between the two germline ends. The CDR3 here is CASSMGQATYEQYF. CDR3 sequence (DNA): TGTGCCAGTAGTATGGGTCAGGCTACCTACGAGCAGTACTTC.

This chain links TRBV5-1 with TRBJ2-1; TRBD2 aligns across 10 bases. The germline CDR1 and CDR2 sequences are SGHRS and YFSETQ. The V gene end was trimmed by 4 bases and the J gene end by 8 bases; junction bases not matched to a gene: 9. This CDR3 has 15 amino acids. The CDR3 DNA reads as TGCGCCAGCAGCGGTTCTAGCGGGAGAATCGATGAGCAGTTCTTC. It specifies CASSGSSGRIDEQFF.

This clone came up once. This chain joins TRBV7-9 and TRBJ1-2, with 9 positions matching TRBD1. V trimming: 1 base; J trimming: 8 bases; junction bases outside the gene matches: 8. CDR1 SEHNR and CDR2 FQNEAQ come from the germline V gene (reference sequence). This CDR3 comprises 15 residues. The CDR3 spells CASSLEGTGIGGYTF. CDR3 in DNA: TGTGCCAGCAGCTTAGAGGGGACAGGGATAGGCGGCTACACCTTC.

The chain couples TRBV28 to TRBJ1-3, with 8 bases identical to TRBD1. CDR1 is MDHEN, CDR2 SYDVKM, per germline. The junction had 10 bases not matched to a gene; V was cut back by 6 bases and J by 0 bases. The CDR3 has 17 residues. As DNA, the CDR3 is TGTGCCAGCAGCCGTCCGGACAGGGAGATCTCTGGAAACACCATATATTTT. Translated, it gives CASSRPDREISGNTIYF.

The rearrangement links TRBV7-9 to TRBJ1-1, with D perhaps TRBD1 (6 bases). This CDR3 is built from 14 residues. The V gene lost 4 bases and the J gene lost 11 bases, with 20 bases spanning the gap. The germline CDR1 and CDR2 sequences are SEHNR and FQNEAQ (reference sequence). This CDR3 reads CASSSPARGVGAFF. In DNA, the CDR3 is TGTGCCAGCAGCTCCCCGGCCAGGGGCGTGGGGGCTTTCTTT.

This clone appeared a single time. V gene TRBV27 combines with J gene TRBJ2-7; TRBD2 agrees at 13 bases. The V and J ends lost 4 bases and 6 bases, in that order; junction bases with no gene match: 3. Germline assignment: CDR1 MNHEY and CDR2 SMNVEV (reference sequence). The CDR3 has 14 amino acids. The CDR3 sequence: CASSSWTSGSEQYF. CDR3 nucleotide sequence: TGTGCCAGCAGTTCCTGGACTAGCGGGAGCGAGCAGTACTTC.